The 7 T cell receptor beta chains below were found in one sample sequenced in a study of blood T cell repertoires in COVID-19. Here immunoSEQ multiplex PCR was the method, and the copy in TCRdb shows in-frame clones only, minus some. The profile shows roughly 200,000 clones, just under 80% of them singletons. Sequences were obtained from peripheral blood. The receptors derive from an elderly woman with active or convalescent COVID-19.

The rearrangement uses TRBV15 and TRBJ1-2, with a tentative D call TRBD1 (5 bases). The CDR3 is 13 residues long. V gave up 4 bases and J gave up 5 bases, with 11 bases separating them. Germline CDR1 is LNHNV and CDR2 is YYDKDF (reference sequence). The CDR3 here is CATSTGAGYGYTF. CDR3 in DNA: TGTGCCACCAGCACCGGAGCAGGGTATGGCTACACCTTC.

The V gene is TRBV3-1 (or the pseudogene TRBV3-2), the J gene TRBJ2-2; D call uncertain. V lost 4 bases and J 4 bases, leaving 10 bases between the germline ends. This CDR3 is built from 14 residues. Germline CDR1 LGHDT, CDR2 YNNKEL (reference sequence). DNA of the CDR3: TGTGCCAGCAGCCGTTTGGGCCGCACCGGGGAGCTGTTTTTT. Amino acids: CASSRLGRTGELFF.

This clone was counted a single time. Different DNA sequences within this sample yield the same CDR3. The chain recombines TRBV19 with TRBJ2-7; 8 bases agree with TRBD1. Trimming took 3 bases from V and 3 from J; bases not matched to a gene: 1. This CDR3 has 13 residues. From germline, CDR1 is LNHDA and CDR2 SQIVND (reference sequence). DNA of the CDR3: TGTGCCAGTAGTATCGGACAGGGCTACGAGCAGTACTTC. It codes for CASSIGQGYEQYF.

The chain is built from TRBV28 and TRBJ2-1; 9 nucleotides agree with TRBD2. Germline V gene sequence: CDR1 MDHEN, CDR2 SYDVKM. The CDR3 runs to 13 residues. The trim removed 7 bases at V and 4 bases at J, leaving 2 bases unmatched. The CDR3 reads CASKSGGYNEQFF. In DNA, the CDR3 is TGTGCCAGCAAAAGCGGGGGGTACAATGAGCAGTTCTTC.

This clone was found a few times. The chain is built from TRBV7-8 and TRBJ2-7, with TRBD2 matching 9 bases. V shed 5 bases, J shed 1 base, and the junction held 3 bases outside the gene matches. The germline V gene has CDR1 SGHVS and CDR2 FQNEAQ. CDR3 length: 14 residues. This CDR3 is CASSELAGSYEQYF. In DNA, the CDR3 is TGTGCCAGCAGCGAGCTAGCGGGGTCCTACGAGCAGTACTTC.

The chain combines TRBV4-2 with TRBJ2-1; 7 nucleotides agree with TRBD2. From germline, CDR1 is LGHNA and CDR2 YNFKEQ. V shed 1 base and J 0 bases; nucleotides not matched to a gene: 3. The CDR3 spans 16 residues. The CDR3 is CASSQGAGSSYNEQFF. In DNA, the CDR3 is TGTGCCAGCAGCCAAGGAGCGGGGAGCTCCTACAATGAGCAGTTCTTC.

The V call is TRBV7-2, the J call TRBJ1-5; D unresolved. This CDR3 is 16 amino acids long. V was clipped by 4 bases and J by 0 bases, with 13 bases between them. The germline gives CDR1 SGHTA, CDR2 FQGNSA. CDR3 nucleotide sequence: TGTGCCAGCAGCTCCGCTATTGGAGTTAGCAATCAGCCCCAGCATTTT. Encoded protein: CASSSAIGVSNQPQHF.